The clone carrying this TCR beta chain was counted a few times. With 6 bases removed from V and 11 bases from J, the gap between germline ends came to 19 bases. CDR1 and CDR2 (germline): MNHEY, SVGEGT. The CDR3 covers 13 residues. This specimen comes from a study of blood T cells in healthy people across ages. Caucasian, healthy and from Russia, the donors were aged between about 6 and 100. Alongside a J-beta primer mix, a sample-barcoded 5' primer served in a second PCR lasting 7 to 11 cycles. MiXCR, run by TCRdb on the 5' RACE reads, gives a single entry per CDR3 protein. The sample lists 700,000 or so distinct CDR3 sequences, over 40% occurring once.

This sequence joins TRBV6-2 or TRBV6-3 and TRBJ1-1; D is unresolved. The sample comprised blood. The clonotype originates from a man aged 80 or over in good health. The CDR3 protein is CASRQHNPPRAFF. CDR3 nucleotides: TGTGCCAGCAGGCAACATAACCCTCCGCGGGCTTTCTTT.